A selection of T cell receptor beta chains follows, all from one sample in a study of T cell repertoires in ileal Crohn's disease. Assay used: immunoSEQ multiplex PCR; TCRdb lists only in-frame clones, some missing. The sample holds around 9,900 clones, roughly 85% seen once. Sequencing was performed on ileal tissue. These receptors were obtained from an adult with Crohn's disease. Each CDR3 is given without its conserved first and last residue. The order of the fields is CDR3 protein, V gene, D gene. A D gene is named only where the DNA matches it firmly.

CDR3aa: ASSFTGMNTEAF; v_gene: TRBV5-1; d_gene: NA
CDR3aa: ASSAGTGGNSPLH; v_gene: TRBV9; d_gene: TRBD1
CDR3aa: AWTRVNTEAF; v_gene: TRBV30; d_gene: NA
CDR3aa: ASSSGGDEKLF; v_gene: TRBV5-5; d_gene: NA
CDR3aa: ASSLSGRVEAF; v_gene: TRBV4-2; d_gene: NA
CDR3aa: ASSSTGQVRGNEQF; v_gene: TRBV7-3; d_gene: TRBD1
CDR3aa: ASSPDRGSSNQPQH; v_gene: TRBV5-7; d_gene: TRBD1
CDR3aa: ASTRDRGYNEQF; v_gene: TRBV2; d_gene: TRBD1
CDR3aa: ASSPDMNTEAF; v_gene: TRBV5-4; d_gene: NA
CDR3aa: ASTARLASDTQY; v_gene: TRBV6-1; d_gene: NA
CDR3aa: ASSLAREILDTQY; v_gene: TRBV7-2; d_gene: NA
CDR3aa: ASGSDRGIGEQY; v_gene: TRBV12-5; d_gene: TRBD1
CDR3aa: ASSPTPSGIGTDTQY; v_gene: TRBV4-1; d_gene: TRBD2
CDR3aa: SVRSSYEQY; v_gene: TRBV29-1; d_gene: NA
CDR3aa: ASSLLTSGGASYEQY; v_gene: TRBV19; d_gene: TRBD2
CDR3aa: ASSLQGAETQY; v_gene: TRBV5-4; d_gene: TRBD1
CDR3aa: ASSRQTGDEQY; v_gene: TRBV7-2; d_gene: TRBD1
CDR3aa: ASSPGQGAYEQY; v_gene: TRBV9; d_gene: TRBD1
CDR3aa: AIRGAPPYEQY; v_gene: TRBV6-6; d_gene: NA
CDR3aa: ASSLDLQGGNTGELF; v_gene: TRBV7-9; d_gene: NA
CDR3aa: ASSRGGSYNEQF; v_gene: TRBV6-4; d_gene: NA
CDR3aa: SARSKNYAF; v_gene: TRBV20-1; d_gene: NA
CDR3aa: AWSVLGGSQETQY; v_gene: TRBV30; d_gene: NA
CDR3aa: AWSRDQRGSPLH; v_gene: TRBV30; d_gene: NA
CDR3aa: ASSYSWGQGRAQY; v_gene: TRBV6-6; d_gene: TRBD1